This T cell receptor beta chain was sequenced for a study of STAT5B mutations in CD4+ large granular lymphocyte leukemia. Findings and caveats of the study: 8/27 top patient clones versus 2/35 control clones were TRBV06-family. 25% of private leukemic clonotypes occurred rarely in other patients' non-leukemic repertoires.

CDR1 and CDR2 from the germline V gene are MDHEN and SYDVKM. The V and J ends lost 11 bases and 1 base, in that order; junction bases with no gene match: 12. The CDR3 totals 15 residues. The assay was immunoSEQ multiplex PCR, and TCRdb's table has in-frame clones only and misses some. The sample consists of 37,000 or so clones, roughly 76% of them appearing once. As regards this clone: What it binds is unknown.

The source is a human donor in good health. Sequencing input: CD4+ T cells from blood buffy coats. V gene TRBV28 combines with J gene TRBJ2-3; 7 bases line up with TRBD2. The CDR3: CAGSDLRGGTDTQYF. CDR3 DNA: TGTGCCGGATCAGACCTCCGGGGGGGCACAGATACGCAGTATTTT.